This TCR beta chain was captured by sequencing in a study of technical replicates of blood from several donors. Libraries were prepared by immunoSEQ multiplex PCR; TCRdb keeps only in-frame clonotypes and omits some of them. This table has about 82,000 clones, around 94% appearing once. This CDR3 has 13 residues. Germline CDR1 LGHNA, CDR2 YSLEER. Losses at the gene ends were 4 bases for V and 10 bases for J; bases not matched to a gene: 10. The sequence derives from a human donor in good health. The specimen was T cells isolated from PBMCs. The chain carries TRBV4-3 and TRBJ2-7; 7 positions match TRBD1. DNA of the CDR3: TGCGCCAGCAGCCCAGGGTGGCAGGGGGAACAGTACTTC. Protein sequence: CASSPGWQGEQYF.